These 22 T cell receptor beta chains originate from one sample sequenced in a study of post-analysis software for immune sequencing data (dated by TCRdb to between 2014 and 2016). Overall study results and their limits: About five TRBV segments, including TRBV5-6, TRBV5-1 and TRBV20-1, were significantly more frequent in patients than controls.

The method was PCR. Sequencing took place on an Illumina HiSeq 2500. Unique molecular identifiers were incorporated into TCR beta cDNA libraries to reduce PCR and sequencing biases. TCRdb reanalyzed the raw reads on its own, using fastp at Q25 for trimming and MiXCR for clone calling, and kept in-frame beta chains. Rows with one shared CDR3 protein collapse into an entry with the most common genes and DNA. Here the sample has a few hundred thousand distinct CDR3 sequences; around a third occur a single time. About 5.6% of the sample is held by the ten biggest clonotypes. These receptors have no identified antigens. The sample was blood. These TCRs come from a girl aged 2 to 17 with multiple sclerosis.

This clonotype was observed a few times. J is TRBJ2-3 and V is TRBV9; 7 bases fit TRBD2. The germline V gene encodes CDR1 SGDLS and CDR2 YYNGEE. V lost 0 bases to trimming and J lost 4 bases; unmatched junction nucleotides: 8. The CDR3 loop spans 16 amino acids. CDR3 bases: TGTGCCAGCAGCGTAGGGGAGGCGGGGGTGGCAGATACGCAGTATTTT. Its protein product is CASSVGEAGVADTQYF.

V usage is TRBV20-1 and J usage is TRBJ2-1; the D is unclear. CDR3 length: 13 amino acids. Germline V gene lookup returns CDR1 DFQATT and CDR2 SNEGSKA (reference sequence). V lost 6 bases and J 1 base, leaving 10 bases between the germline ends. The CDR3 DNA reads TGCAGTGCAGGCGGCAGTTCCTACAATGAGCAGTTCTTC. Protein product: CSAGGSSYNEQFF.

In DNA form, the CDR3 reads TGTGCCAGCAGCCAAGATATGACGGGGATGTCCTACAATGAGCAGTTCTTC. This sequence encodes CASSQDMTGMSYNEQFF. This chain connects TRBV4-2 to TRBJ2-1; D may be TRBD2 (5 bases). Germline V gene sequence: CDR1 LGHNA, CDR2 YNFKEQ. There are 17 residues in the CDR3. Trimming removed 0 bases from V and 1 base from J, with 13 bases in between.

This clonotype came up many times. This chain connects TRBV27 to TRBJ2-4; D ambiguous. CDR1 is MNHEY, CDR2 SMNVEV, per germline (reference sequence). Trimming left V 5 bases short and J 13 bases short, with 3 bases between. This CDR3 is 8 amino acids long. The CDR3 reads CASSKQYF. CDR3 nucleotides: TGTGCCAGCAGTAAGCAGTACTTC.

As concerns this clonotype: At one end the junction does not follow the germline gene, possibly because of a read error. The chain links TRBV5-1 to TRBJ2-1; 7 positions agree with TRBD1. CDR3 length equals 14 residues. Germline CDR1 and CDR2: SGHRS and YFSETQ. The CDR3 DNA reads TGCGCCAGCAGCTTCGGACAGGCGGTCAATGGGCAGTTCTTC. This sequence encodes CASSFGQAVNGQFF.

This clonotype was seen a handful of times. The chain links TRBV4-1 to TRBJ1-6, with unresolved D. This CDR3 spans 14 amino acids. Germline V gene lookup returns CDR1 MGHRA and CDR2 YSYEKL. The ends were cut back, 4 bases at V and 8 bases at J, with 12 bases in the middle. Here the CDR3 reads CASSRGKTDSPLHF. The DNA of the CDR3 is TGCGCCAGCAGCCGTGGCAAGACGGATTCACCCCTCCACTTT.

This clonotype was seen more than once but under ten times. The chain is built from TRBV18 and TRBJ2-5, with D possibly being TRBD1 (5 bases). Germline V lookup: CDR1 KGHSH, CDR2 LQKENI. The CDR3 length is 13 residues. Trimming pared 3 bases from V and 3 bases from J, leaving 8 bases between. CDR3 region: CASSPSQEETQYF. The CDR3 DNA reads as TGTGCCAGCTCACCGTCACAGGAAGAGACCCAGTACTTC.

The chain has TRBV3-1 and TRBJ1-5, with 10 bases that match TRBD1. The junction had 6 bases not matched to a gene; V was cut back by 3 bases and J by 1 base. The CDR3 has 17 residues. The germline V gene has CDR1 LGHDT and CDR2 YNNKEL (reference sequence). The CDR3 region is CASSHLTGGGSNQPQHF. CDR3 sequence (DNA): TGTGCCAGCAGCCACCTGACAGGGGGCGGAAGCAATCAGCCCCAGCATTTT.

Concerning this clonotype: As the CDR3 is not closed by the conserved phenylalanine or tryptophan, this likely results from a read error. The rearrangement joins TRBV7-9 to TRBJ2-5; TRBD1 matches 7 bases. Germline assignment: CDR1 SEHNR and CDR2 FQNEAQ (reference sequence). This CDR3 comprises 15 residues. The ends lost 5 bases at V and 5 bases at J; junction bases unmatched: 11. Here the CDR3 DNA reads TGTGCCAGCAGCAACTACCGGGACAGAGAGGAGACCCAGTACGTC. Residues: CASSNYRDREETQYV.

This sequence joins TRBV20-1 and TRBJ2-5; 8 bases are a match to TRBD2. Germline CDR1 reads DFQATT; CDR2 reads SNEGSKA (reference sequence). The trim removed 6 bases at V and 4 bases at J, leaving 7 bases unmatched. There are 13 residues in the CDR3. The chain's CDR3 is CSAPPGGRETQYF. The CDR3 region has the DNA TGCAGTGCGCCGCCGGGGGGGCGAGAGACCCAGTACTTC.

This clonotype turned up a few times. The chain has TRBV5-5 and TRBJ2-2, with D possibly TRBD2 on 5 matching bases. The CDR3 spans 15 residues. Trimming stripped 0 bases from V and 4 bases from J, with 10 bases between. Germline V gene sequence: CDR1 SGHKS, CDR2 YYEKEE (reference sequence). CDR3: CASSLGFGGTGELFF. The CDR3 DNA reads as TGTGCCAGCAGCTTGGGATTCGGAGGCACCGGGGAGCTGTTTTTT.

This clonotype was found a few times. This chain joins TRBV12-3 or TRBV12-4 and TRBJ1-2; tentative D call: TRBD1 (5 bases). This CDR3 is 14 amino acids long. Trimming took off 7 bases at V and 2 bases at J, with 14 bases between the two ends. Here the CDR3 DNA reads TGTGCCAGCAACTCCAGGGATCCAAACTATGGCTACACCTTC. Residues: CASNSRDPNYGYTF.

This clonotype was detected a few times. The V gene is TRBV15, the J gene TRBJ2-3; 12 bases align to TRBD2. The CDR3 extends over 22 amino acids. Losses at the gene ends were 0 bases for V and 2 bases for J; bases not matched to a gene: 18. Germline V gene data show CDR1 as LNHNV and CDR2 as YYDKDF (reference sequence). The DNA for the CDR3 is TGTGCCACCAGCAGAGATCCCCGGCTAGCGGGGGGGCGAATACTTTACACAGATACGCAGTATTTT. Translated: CATSRDPRLAGGRILYTDTQYF.

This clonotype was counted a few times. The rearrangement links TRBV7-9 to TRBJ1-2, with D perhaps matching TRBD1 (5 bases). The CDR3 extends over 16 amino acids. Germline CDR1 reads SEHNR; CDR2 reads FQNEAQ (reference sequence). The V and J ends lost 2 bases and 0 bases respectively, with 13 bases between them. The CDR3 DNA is TGTGCCAGCAGCTTAACCCTTGGACAAGCTAACTATGGCTACACCTTC. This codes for CASSLTLGQANYGYTF.

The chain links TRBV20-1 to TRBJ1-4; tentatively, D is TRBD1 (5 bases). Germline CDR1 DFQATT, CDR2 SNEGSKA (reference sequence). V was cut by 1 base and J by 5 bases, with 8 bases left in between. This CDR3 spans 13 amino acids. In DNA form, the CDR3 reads TGCAGTGCTAGAGGGGACGGGAATGAAAAACTGTTTTTT. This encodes CSARGDGNEKLFF.

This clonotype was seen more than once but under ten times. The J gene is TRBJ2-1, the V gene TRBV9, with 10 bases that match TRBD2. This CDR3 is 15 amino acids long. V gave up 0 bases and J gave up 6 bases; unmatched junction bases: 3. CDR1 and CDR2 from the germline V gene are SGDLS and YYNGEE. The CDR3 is CASSVASGGANEQFF. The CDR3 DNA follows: TGTGCCAGCAGCGTAGCGAGCGGGGGGGCCAATGAGCAGTTCTTC.

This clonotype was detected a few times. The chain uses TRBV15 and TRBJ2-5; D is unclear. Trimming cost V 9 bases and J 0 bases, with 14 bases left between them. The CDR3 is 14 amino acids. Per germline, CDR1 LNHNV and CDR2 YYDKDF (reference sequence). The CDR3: CATGSYYHQETQYF. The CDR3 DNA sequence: TGTGCCACAGGGTCTTACTACCACCAAGAGACCCAGTACTTC.

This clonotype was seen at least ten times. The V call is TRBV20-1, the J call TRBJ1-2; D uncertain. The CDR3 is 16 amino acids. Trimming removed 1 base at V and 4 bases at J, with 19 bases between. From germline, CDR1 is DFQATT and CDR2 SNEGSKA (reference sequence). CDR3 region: CSARASGSSYSYGYTF. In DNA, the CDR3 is TGCAGTGCTAGAGCCTCCGGTTCCTCATACTCCTATGGCTACACCTTC.

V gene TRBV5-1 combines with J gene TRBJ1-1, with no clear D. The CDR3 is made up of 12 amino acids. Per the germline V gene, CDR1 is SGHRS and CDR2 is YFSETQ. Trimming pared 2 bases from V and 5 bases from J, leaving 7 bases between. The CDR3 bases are TGCGCCAGCAGCTTTTCTGAGACTGAAGCTTTCTTT. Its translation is CASSFSETEAFF. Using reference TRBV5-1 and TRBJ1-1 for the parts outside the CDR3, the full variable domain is KAGVTQTPRYLIKTRGQQVTLSCSPISGHRSVSWYQQTPGQGLQFLFEYFSETQRNKGNFPGRFSGRQFSNSRSEMNVSTLELGDSALYLCASSFSETEAFFGQGTRLTVV.

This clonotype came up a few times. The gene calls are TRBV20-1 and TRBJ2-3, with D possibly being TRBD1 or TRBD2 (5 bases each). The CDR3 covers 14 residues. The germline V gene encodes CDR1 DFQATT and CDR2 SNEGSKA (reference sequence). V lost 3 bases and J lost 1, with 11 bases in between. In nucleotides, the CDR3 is TGCAGTGCTAGGGGGGACGTGGGCACAGATACGCAGTATTTT. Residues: CSARGDVGTDTQYF.

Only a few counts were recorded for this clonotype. The CDR3 reads CASSGDRAVSPLHF. CDR3 DNA sequence: TGTGCCAGCAGCGGAGACAGGGCCGTTTCACCCCTCCACTTT. The rearrangement uses TRBV6-7 and TRBJ1-6; TRBD1 matches 7 bases. TRBV6-7 is given ORF status, its function remaining uncertain. The CDR3 has 14 amino acids. J gave up 9 bases and V 6 bases, and 8 bases lay outside the gene matches.

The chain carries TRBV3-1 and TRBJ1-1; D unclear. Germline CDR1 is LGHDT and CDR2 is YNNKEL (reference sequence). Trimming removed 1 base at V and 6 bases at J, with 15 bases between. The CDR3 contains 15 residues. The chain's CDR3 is CASSQGPTDAPEAFF. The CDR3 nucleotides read TGTGCCAGCAGCCAAGGCCCGACTGACGCACCTGAAGCTTTCTTT.